The 27 T cell receptor beta chains given below trace back to one sample, sequenced in a study of response to subunit inactivated influenza vaccine. A single record per CDR3 protein comes from TCRdb applying MiXCR to the RT-PCR reads. The repertoire has some 850,000 distinct CDR3 sequences, around 18% of them found once; the top ten carry roughly a tenth. The sequencing used PBMCs from blood, collected about 5 days after vaccination. These receptors were taken from a man between 50 and 59 years old who received an inactivated influenza vaccine.

Only one count was recorded for this clonotype. A junction boundary mismatches the germline segment, possibly from a read error. This sequence joins TRBV10-2 and TRBJ2-7; 9 nucleotides agree with TRBD2. CDR3 length equals 14 residues. Germline V gives CDR1 WSHSY, CDR2 SAAADI. The chain's CDR3 is CTSSGTSSFYEQYF. In DNA form, the CDR3 reads TGCACCAGCAGTGGGACTAGCAGCTTCTACGAGCAGTACTTC.

This clonotype has more than one count but fewer than ten. The chain recombines TRBV20-1 with TRBJ2-7; 7 bases fit TRBD1. The trim removed 0 bases at V and 3 bases at J, leaving 5 bases unmatched. The CDR3 consists of 14 residues. Germline lookup yields CDR1 DFQATT and CDR2 SNEGSKA (reference sequence). CDR3 nucleotides: TGCAGTGCTAGAGATCTACAGGGGATCTACGAGCAGTACTTC. It is translated as CSARDLQGIYEQYF.

The chain joins TRBV20-1 to TRBJ1-2; D not certain. Trimming pared 5 bases from V and 5 bases from J, leaving 12 bases between. Germline assignment: CDR1 DFQATT and CDR2 SNEGSKA (reference sequence). This CDR3 is 12 amino acids long. The CDR3 region has the DNA TGCAGTGCTCCTCCGGGTTTGTATGGCTACACCTTC. It translates to CSAPPGLYGYTF.

This clonotype was detected many times. The rearrangement links TRBV27 to TRBJ1-5; D possibly corresponds to TRBD1 (6 bases). This CDR3 contains 14 residues. V was shortened by 5 bases and J by 3 bases, with 11 bases between the two germline ends. Germline V lookup: CDR1 MNHEY, CDR2 SMNVEV (reference sequence). CDR3 DNA sequence: TGTGCCAGCAGTAGTGGACAGAACAATCAGCCCCAGCATTTT. It encodes CASSSGQNNQPQHF.

This clonotype was detected only a few times. The chain recombines TRBV20-1 with TRBJ1-1; 8 bases fit TRBD1. The CDR3 sequence is 15 residues long. Unmatched junction bases numbered 6, after V lost 3 bases and J lost 0 bases. Per the germline V gene, CDR1 is DFQATT and CDR2 is SNEGSKA (reference sequence). The chain's CDR3 is CSARQTGAMNTEAFF. The CDR3 DNA reads TGCAGTGCTAGGCAGACAGGGGCCATGAACACTGAAGCTTTCTTT.

V usage is TRBV12-3 or TRBV12-4 and J usage is TRBJ2-2; no reliable D call. Trimming shortened V by 10 bases and J by 1 base, and 13 bases separated the two germline ends. The CDR3 contains 14 residues. CDR3 amino acids: CATNSPKNTGELFF. CDR3 DNA: TGTGCCACCAACTCCCCGAAGAACACCGGGGAGCTGTTTTTT.

In this sample, this clonotype turned up many times. The chain recombines TRBV12-3 or TRBV12-4 with TRBJ1-5, with a possible D match to TRBD1 (5 bases). The length of the CDR3 is 13 residues. Trimming pared 3 bases from V and 8 bases from J, leaving 11 bases between. The CDR3 loop reads CASSFGGVEPQHF. As DNA, the CDR3 is TGTGCCAGCAGTTTCGGGGGGGTCGAGCCCCAGCATTTT.

In this sample, this clonotype turned up a few times. The chain has TRBV20-1 and TRBJ1-5; unclear D gene. Trimming removed 0 bases at V and 7 bases at J, with 13 bases between. The CDR3 is made up of 14 amino acids. Per the germline V gene, CDR1 is DFQATT and CDR2 is SNEGSKA (reference sequence). The CDR3 loop reads CSARDQSDLQPQHF. The CDR3 DNA reads TGCAGTGCTAGAGATCAGTCGGACCTACAGCCCCAGCATTTT.

V is TRBV20-1 and J is TRBJ1-2; no clear D gene. This CDR3 comprises 15 residues. V was clipped by 6 bases and J by 2 bases, with 19 bases between them. Germline CDR1 reads DFQATT; CDR2 reads SNEGSKA (reference sequence). The CDR3 spells CSATRTAGGNYGYTF. The CDR3 DNA follows: TGCAGTGCCACCCGGACGGCAGGAGGAAACTATGGCTACACCTTC.

The J gene is TRBJ2-1, the V gene TRBV5-1; 8 nucleotides agree with TRBD2. Trimming at V came to 0 bases and at J to 8 bases, leaving 7 bases not matched to a gene. In germline, CDR1 is SGHRS, CDR2 YFSETQ. This CDR3 is built from 15 residues. CDR3: CASSLVSGGPHEQFF. The CDR3, as DNA: TGCGCCAGCAGCTTGGTGTCGGGAGGGCCTCATGAGCAGTTCTTC.

A few counts support this clonotype. V and J are TRBV6-5 and TRBJ1-2; D gene ambiguous. This CDR3 comprises 11 residues. Trimming removed 8 bases at V and 4 bases at J, with 8 bases between. Germline V gene sequence: CDR1 MNHEY, CDR2 SVGAGI. The CDR3 coding sequence is TGTGCCAGCGGAACGGCCTATGGCTACACCTTC. Translation gives CASGTAYGYTF.

This clonotype was seen a handful of times. The rearrangement links TRBV7-9 to TRBJ1-1; no clear D gene. The germline gives CDR1 SEHNR, CDR2 FQNEAQ (reference sequence). The CDR3 spans 13 residues. V was clipped by 5 bases and J by 4 bases, with 11 bases between them. The CDR3 loop reads CASSEQVGTEAFF. CDR3 DNA: TGTGCCAGCAGCGAGCAGGTGGGCACTGAAGCTTTCTTT. Full variable domain (missing parts from reference TRBV7-9 and TRBJ1-1): DTGVSQNPRHKITKRGQNVTFRCDPISEHNRLYWYRQTLGQGPEFLTYFQNEAQLEKSRLLSDRFSAERPKGSFSTLEIQRTEQGDSAMYLCASSEQVGTEAFFGQGTRLTVV.

The chain is built from TRBV11-1 and TRBJ2-5; D not resolved. The CDR3 has 14 amino acids. The germline V and J ends were trimmed by 4 bases and 4 bases, with 13 bases remaining between them. CDR1 and CDR2 (germline): SGHAT, FQDESV (reference sequence). The CDR3, as DNA: TGTGCCAGCAGCTCCGGTCCCAGAATAGAGACCCAGTACTTC. This gives the protein CASSSGPRIETQYF.

This clonotype was recorded once. An end of the junction does not agree with germline; a read error may underlie this. The chain has TRBV28 and TRBJ1-5; D gene unclear. Germline CDR1 is MDHEN and CDR2 is SYDVKM. This CDR3 comprises 14 residues. The CDR3 DNA follows: TGTGCCAGCAGTTTAGAGGGCCGAGCCCAGCCCCGGCATTTT. Its protein product is CASSLEGRAQPRHF.

This clonotype was counted between two and nine times. The rearrangement joins TRBV9 to TRBJ1-6; 7 bases align to TRBD1. V shed 3 bases and J 10 bases; nucleotides not matched to a gene: 4. Germline V gene sequence: CDR1 SGDLS, CDR2 YYNGEE. The CDR3 is 13 residues long. The CDR3 region is CASSAQTGSPLHF. The DNA for the CDR3 is TGTGCCAGCAGCGCACAGACAGGGTCACCCCTCCACTTT.

V and J are TRBV12-3 or TRBV12-4 and TRBJ2-7, with D tentatively TRBD1 (6 bases). V shed 0 bases and J shed 4 bases, with 13 bases lying between them. This CDR3 contains 15 residues. Here the CDR3 reads CASSLAGAGYYEQYF. Here the CDR3 DNA reads TGTGCCAGCAGTTTAGCGGGGGCCGGCTATTACGAGCAGTACTTC.

This clonotype showed up just once. The chain uses TRBV9 and TRBJ1-2, with no clear D. The germline V and J ends were trimmed by 0 bases and 7 bases, with 7 bases remaining between them. This CDR3 comprises 12 residues. CDR1 SGDLS and CDR2 YYNGEE come from the germline V gene. The CDR3 bases are TGTGCCAGCAGCGTAGTTCGGGGTGGCTACACCTTC. This encodes CASSVVRGGYTF. The full variable domain, its missing parts supplied by reference TRBV9 and TRBJ1-2, is DSGVTQTPKHLITATGQRVTLRCSPRSGDLSVYWYQQSLDQGLQFLIQYYNGEERAKGNILERFSAQQFPDLHSELNLSSLELGDSALYFCASSVVRGGYTFGSGTRLTVV.

This clonotype was recorded at least ten times. The V call is TRBV29-1, the J call TRBJ2-5, with 8 bases matching TRBD1. Germline CDR1 reads SQVTM; CDR2 reads ANQGSEA. J lost 0 bases, V lost 6 bases, and 3 bases had no gene match. The CDR3 is 13 amino acids. The CDR3 protein is CSVADRDQETQYF. CDR3 DNA sequence: TGCAGCGTAGCGGACAGGGACCAAGAGACCCAGTACTTC.

This clonotype was observed a few times. This chain joins TRBV20-1 and TRBJ2-7; 7 bases line up with TRBD2. CDR3 length equals 14 residues. Germline CDR1 DFQATT, CDR2 SNEGSKA (reference sequence). The ends lost 0 bases at V and 7 bases at J; junction bases unmatched: 9. The CDR3 sequence: CSARDLAAWGEQYF. The CDR3 DNA reads TGCAGTGCTAGAGACCTAGCGGCTTGGGGGGAGCAGTACTTC.

This clonotype was seen a few times. The chain couples TRBV4-1 to TRBJ2-7; TRBD1 is a possible D gene (7 bases). Germline V gene sequence: CDR1 MGHRA, CDR2 YSYEKL. The germline V and J ends were trimmed by 6 bases and 5 bases, with 20 bases remaining between them. The CDR3 is 15 amino acids. DNA of the CDR3: TGCGCCAGCAGTCCAGGCGGGACAGTAACGGACGAGCAGTACTTC. Protein sequence: CASSPGGTVTDEQYF.

The chain carries TRBV9 and TRBJ2-7; a possible D gene is TRBD2 (5 bases). CDR1 SGDLS and CDR2 YYNGEE come from the germline V gene. V lost 4 bases to trimming and J lost 2 bases, with 13 bases between them. The CDR3 runs 14 residues. CDR3 sequence (DNA): TGTGCCAGCAGCCCCGAGGGTGGCGCCTACGAGCAGTACTTC. Protein product: CASSPEGGAYEQYF.

The rearrangement links TRBV12-3 or TRBV12-4 to TRBJ1-1; 7 positions match TRBD1. This CDR3 contains 14 residues. Trimming at V came to 5 bases and at J to 2 bases, leaving 5 bases not matched to a gene. The chain's CDR3 is CASSVRQGNTEAFF. CDR3 coding DNA: TGTGCCAGCAGTGTACGACAGGGAAACACTGAAGCTTTCTTT.

The V call is TRBV27, the J call TRBJ2-7; 12 positions agree with TRBD2. The CDR3 has 16 residues. V was pared by 2 bases and J by 2 bases, with 4 bases of the junction left unmatched. Germline lookup yields CDR1 MNHEY and CDR2 SMNVEV (reference sequence). Written as DNA, the CDR3 is TGTGCCAGCAGTTTAGGTCCTAGCGGGGGGGCCTACGAGCAGTACTTC. This codes for CASSLGPSGGAYEQYF.

The chain has TRBV7-8 and TRBJ1-1, with D perhaps TRBD1 (6 bases). Germline CDR1 SGHVS, CDR2 FQNEAQ. The CDR3 sequence is 15 residues long. V lost 1 base and J lost 4, with 13 bases in between. The CDR3 sequence: CASSLGMDRRTEAFF. The CDR3 DNA sequence: TGTGCCAGCAGCTTAGGGATGGACAGACGCACTGAAGCTTTCTTT.

The sample holds a few counts of this clonotype. This chain connects TRBV7-2 to TRBJ2-1, with a possible D match to TRBD2 (5 bases). The germline V gene encodes CDR1 SGHTA and CDR2 FQGNSA. This CDR3 has 13 residues. V lost 6 bases to trimming and J lost 6 bases, with 12 bases between them. The CDR3 protein is CASSQGLVNEQFF. The CDR3 region has the DNA TGTGCCAGCAGTCAAGGACTGGTCAATGAGCAGTTCTTC.

This clonotype has more than one count but fewer than ten. The chain recombines TRBV20-1 with TRBJ1-1, with 10 bases lining up with TRBD1. Looked up from germline, CDR1 is DFQATT and CDR2 is SNEGSKA (reference sequence). The length of the CDR3 is 14 residues. V lost 6 bases, J lost 1 base, and 5 bases stayed unmatched. The CDR3 DNA is TGCAGTGCGCGACAGGGGGCCCAGAACACTGAAGCTTTCTTT. Protein product: CSARQGAQNTEAFF.

This clonotype was seen only a few times. V and J are TRBV5-6 and TRBJ2-3; D may correspond to TRBD1 or TRBD2 (5 bases each). Trimming stripped 5 bases from V and 0 bases from J, with 10 bases between. The CDR3 contains 14 residues. Germline V CDR1 and CDR2: SGHDT, YYEEEE. This chain's CDR3 is CASRGRPSTDTQYF. In DNA, the CDR3 is TGTGCCAGCAGGGGACGGCCTAGCACAGATACGCAGTATTTT.